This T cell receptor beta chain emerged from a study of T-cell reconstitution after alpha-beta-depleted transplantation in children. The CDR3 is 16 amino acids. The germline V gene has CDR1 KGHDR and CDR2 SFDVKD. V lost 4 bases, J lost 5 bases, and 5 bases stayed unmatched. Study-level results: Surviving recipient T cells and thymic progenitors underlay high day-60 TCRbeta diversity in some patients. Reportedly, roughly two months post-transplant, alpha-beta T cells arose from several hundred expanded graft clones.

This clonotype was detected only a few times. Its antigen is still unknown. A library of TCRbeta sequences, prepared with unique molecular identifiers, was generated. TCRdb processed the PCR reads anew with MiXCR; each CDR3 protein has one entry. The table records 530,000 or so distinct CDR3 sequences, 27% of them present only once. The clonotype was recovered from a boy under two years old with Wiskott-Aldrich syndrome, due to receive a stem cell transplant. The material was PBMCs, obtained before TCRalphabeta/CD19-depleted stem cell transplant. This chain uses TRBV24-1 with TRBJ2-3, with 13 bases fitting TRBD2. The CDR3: CATSDGLAGAIDTQYF. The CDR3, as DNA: TGTGCCACCAGTGACGGACTAGCGGGAGCAATAGATACGCAGTATTTT.